This T cell receptor beta chain is from a study of T cells in women clearing cervical HPV infection. At the level of the study: Controls gave blood once infection was undetectable; cases at lesion identification. Cases' blood sampling followed lesion detection by median approximately 150 days (90 to 200).

V lost 2 bases to trimming and J lost 4 bases; unmatched junction nucleotides: 8. Germline CDR1 and CDR2: KGHSH and LQKENI. The CDR3 has 16 amino acids. Broader study findings: Controls had more TRBV6-7 (0.16%) than cases (0.11%).

TCR beta CDR3 amplified by multiplex PCR from approximately 1,100 ng genomic DNA. Libraries were prepared by immunoSEQ multiplex PCR; TCRdb keeps only in-frame clonotypes and omits some of them. Its table records about 44,000 clones. With regard to this clone: The antigen is not known. The sequence runs out 3 residues before the end of the CDR3; the remainder is reconstructed from the germline J gene.

The genes are TRBV18 and TRBJ1-2, with 9 bases that match TRBD1. This TCR came from a woman between 18 and 70 years old with a cervical HPV16 infection that either progressed to CIN3+ or cleared (not recorded which). The sample was blood buffy coat. CDR3 DNA (partial): TGTGCCAGCTCACCAGGAGGGACAGGGCGGGGCTATGGC. It codes for CASSPGGTGRGYG. The CDR3, in full, reads CASSPGGTGRGYGYTF. Using reference TRBV18 and TRBJ1-2 for the parts outside the CDR3, the full variable domain is NAGVMQNPRHLVRRRGQEARLRCSPMKGHSHVYWYRQLPEEGLKFMVYLQKENIIDESGMPKERFSAEFPKEGPSILRIQQVVRGDSAAYFCASSPGGTGRGYGYTFGSGTRLTVV.